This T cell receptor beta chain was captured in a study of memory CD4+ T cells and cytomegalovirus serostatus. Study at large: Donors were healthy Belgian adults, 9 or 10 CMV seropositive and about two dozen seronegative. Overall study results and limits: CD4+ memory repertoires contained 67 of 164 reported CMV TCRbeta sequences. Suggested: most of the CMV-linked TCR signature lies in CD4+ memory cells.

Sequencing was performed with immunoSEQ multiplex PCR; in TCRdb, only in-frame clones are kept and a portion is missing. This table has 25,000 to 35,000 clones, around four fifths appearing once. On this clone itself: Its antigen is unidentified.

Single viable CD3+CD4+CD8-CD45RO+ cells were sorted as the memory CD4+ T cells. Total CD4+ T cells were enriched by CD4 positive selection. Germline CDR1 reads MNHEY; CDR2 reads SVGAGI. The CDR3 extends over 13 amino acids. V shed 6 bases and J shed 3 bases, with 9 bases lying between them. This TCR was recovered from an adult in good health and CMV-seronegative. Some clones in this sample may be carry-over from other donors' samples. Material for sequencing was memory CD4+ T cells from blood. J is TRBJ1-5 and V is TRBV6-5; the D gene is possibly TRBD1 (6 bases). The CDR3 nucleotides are TGTGCCAGCAGCGGACAGCCCAATCAGCCCCAGCATTTT. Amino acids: CASSGQPNQPQHF.